A selection of T cell receptor beta chains follows, all from one sample in a study of Graves' ophthalmopathy and Graves' hyperthyroidism. MiXCR, applied by TCRdb to the multiplex PCR reads, yields one record per CDR3 protein. The top ten hold approximately 9.1% of the sample, which has about 210,000 distinct CDR3 sequences, about 32% seen once. Sequencing input: peripheral blood. The receptors originated from a man over 45 with Graves' ophthalmopathy. Each CDR3 is given with its conserved first and last residue. The D gene is left open where the match is weak. Size is stated for part of the rows, as once, few or many counts, or as a class when the clone is expanded.

V	size	J	D	CDR3	DNA
TRBV27	many	TRBJ2-7	TRBD2	CASSPQTSGAYEQYF	TGTGCCAGCAGTCCTCAGACTAGCGGAGCCTACGAGCAGTACTTC
TRBV6-5	.	TRBJ1-2	.	CARSYSGRGPGGYGYTF	TGTGCCAGGAGTTACTCGGGAAGGGGCCCTGGAGGCTATGGCTACACCTTC
TRBV7-2	many	TRBJ2-2	.	CASSLVGRLGTGELFF	TGTGCCAGCAGCCTAGTTGGGCGTCTGGGAACCGGGGAGCTGTTTTTT
TRBV5-1	many	TRBJ1-1	TRBD1	CASSGDRGGTEAFF	TGCGCCAGCAGCGGGGACAGGGGAGGAACTGAAGCTTTCTTT
TRBV27	many	TRBJ2-7	TRBD2	CASSKGLDAEEQYF	TGTGCCAGCAGTAAAGGACTAGACGCGGAAGAGCAGTACTTC
TRBV12-3/TRBV12-4	many	TRBJ2-3	TRBD2	CASSLALVAGGTDTQYF	TGTGCCAGCAGTTTAGCGCTAGTAGCGGGAGGAACAGATACGCAGTATTTT
TRBV11-2	few	TRBJ2-2	TRBD1	CASSFWGQGAGTGELFF	TGTGCCAGCAGCTTCTGGGGACAGGGGGCAGGGACCGGGGAGCTGTTTTTT
TRBV20-1	many	TRBJ1-5	.	CSADDRSSNQPQHF	TGCAGTGCCGACGACAGGAGCAGCAATCAGCCCCAGCATTTT
TRBV6-1	.	TRBJ1-1	TRBD1	CASSPQMTGFRTEAFF	TGTGCCAGCAGTCCTCAGATGACAGGGTTCAGGACTGAAGCTTTCTTT
TRBV5-1	.	TRBJ2-7	TRBD2	CASSPAARGYEQYF	TGCGCCAGCAGCCCAGCTGCGCGGGGGTACGAGCAGTACTTC
TRBV19	many	TRBJ2-7	.	CASSIARDYEQYF	TGTGCCAGTAGTATAGCCCGGGACTACGAGCAGTACTTC
TRBV6-5	.	TRBJ2-2	.	CASSYKVDGELFF	TGTGCCAGCAGTTACAAGGTGGACGGGGAGCTGTTTTTT
TRBV20-1	many	TRBJ2-7	TRBD2	CSAIRTSGSYEQYF	TGCAGTGCTATTCGGACTAGCGGCTCCTACGAGCAGTACTTC
TRBV4-3	many	TRBJ2-7	.	CASSQDSYSGSYEQYF	TGCGCCAGCAGCCAAGATAGCTATTCGGGGTCCTACGAGCAGTACTTC
TRBV19	.	TRBJ1-5	.	CASTHGGPQHF	TGTGCCAGTACCCATGGGGGGCCCCAGCATTTT
TRBV15	many	TRBJ1-1	.	CATSREATNTEAFF	TGTGCCACCAGCAGAGAGGCGACGAACACTGAAGCTTTCTTT
TRBV19	.	TRBJ2-7	.	CASSTPSRRYEQYF	TGTGCCAGTAGTACCCCATCCCGGCGCTACGAGCAGTACTTC
TRBV6-5	many	TRBJ2-7	TRBD1	CASSYSRTGVHEQYF	TGTGCCAGCAGTTACTCTCGGACAGGGGTCCACGAGCAGTACTTC
TRBV4-1	.	TRBJ1-1	.	CASSQPTANTEAFF	TGCGCCAGCAGCCAACCGACAGCGAACACTGAAGCTTTCTTT
TRBV2	many	TRBJ1-1	.	CASSEGEGRNTEAFF	TGTGCCAGCAGTGAAGGGGAGGGCAGGAACACTGAAGCTTTCTTT
TRBV12-3/TRBV12-4	many	TRBJ2-5	TRBD2	CASSFPPGGEETQYF	TGTGCCAGCAGTTTCCCCCCGGGGGGGGAAGAGACCCAGTACTTC
TRBV2	.	TRBJ1-2	.	CASSASPGVIGGYTF	TGTGCCAGCAGTGCGTCCCCGGGGGTAATAGGTGGCTACACCTTC
TRBV11-2	.	TRBJ2-7	.	CASSVLSVEQYF	TGTGCCAGCAGCGTACTTAGCGTCGAGCAGTACTTC